A single sample gave rise to the 20 T cell receptor beta chains below, sequenced in a study of T cells in narcolepsy. This table comes from immunoSEQ multiplex PCR, and its TCRdb copy is limited to in-frame clones, with some not included. The repertoire has 15,000 to 20,000 clones, under 90% of them found once; the top ten carry approximately 0.72%. The sample was memory (CD45RA-) CD4+ T cells from blood. The receptor source for this set is a human donor in good health.

This clone was observed a handful of times. The CDR3 DNA reads TGCAGCGTTGAATTTAGCCGGGGGGCGAAGGGAAACACCATATATTTT. It translates to CSVEFSRGAKGNTIYF. J is TRBJ1-3 and V is TRBV29-1, with D possibly TRBD1 on 6 matching bases. This CDR3 is 16 amino acids long. Germline assignment: CDR1 SQVTM and CDR2 ANQGSEA. Trimming took off 2 bases at V and 4 bases at J, with 18 bases between the two ends.

The chain links TRBV7-2 to TRBJ2-3; possible D gene TRBD2, 5 bases. The V end was cut by 5 bases, the J end by 4 bases, with 10 bases between. The CDR3 is made up of 13 amino acids. The germline CDR1 and CDR2 sequences are SGHTA and FQGNSA. The CDR3 DNA reads TGTGCCAGCAGCCCTCCGAGGGCAGATACGCAGTATTTT. Amino acid sequence: CASSPPRADTQYF. The complete variable domain, with remaining parts taken from reference TRBV7-2 and TRBJ2-3, reads GAGVSQSPSNKVTEKGKDVELRCDPISGHTALYWYRQSLGQGLEFLIYFQGNSAPDKSGLPSDRFSAERTGGSVSTLTIQRTQQEDSAVYLCASSPPRADTQYFGPGTRLTVL.

The chain joins TRBV19 to TRBJ1-2; D perhaps matches TRBD1 (5 bases). The V gene lost 5 bases and the J gene lost 5 bases, with 21 bases spanning the gap. CDR3 length equals 16 residues. CDR1 and CDR2 (germline): LNHDA, SQIVND (reference sequence). CDR3 in amino acids: CASSPGGGAAPYGYTF. Here the CDR3 DNA reads TGTGCCAGTAGTCCAGGCGGGGGAGCCGCTCCTTATGGCTACACCTTC.

The V call is TRBV5-6, the J call TRBJ1-2; 12 positions agree with TRBD1. V was pared by 4 bases and J by 3 bases, with 1 base of the junction left unmatched. CDR1 is SGHDT, CDR2 YYEEEE, per germline. This CDR3 is 14 amino acids long. The CDR3 nucleotides read TGTGCCAGCAGCGGGACAGGGGGCGACTATGGCTACACCTTC. Translated: CASSGTGGDYGYTF. Together with reference TRBV5-6 and TRBJ1-2, the CDR3 gives the full variable domain: DAGVTQSPTHLIKTRGQQVTLRCSPKSGHDTVSWYQQALGQGPQFIFQYYEEEERQRGNFPDRFSGHQFPNYSSELNVNALLLGDSALYLCASSGTGGDYGYTFGSGTRLTVV.

This clone was detected only once. V and J are TRBV27 and TRBJ1-1; D is unclear. The V end was cut by 3 bases, the J end by 4 bases, with 15 bases between. CDR1 is MNHEY and CDR2 is SMNVEV in the germline V gene (reference sequence). This CDR3 has 15 residues. As DNA, the CDR3 is TGTGCCAGCAGTTTCCGGAGATCCGTGGGCACTGAAGCTTTCTTT. Translated, it gives CASSFRRSVGTEAFF.

V is TRBV5-1 and J is TRBJ2-2; 9 bases agree with TRBD2. The germline V gene has CDR1 SGHRS and CDR2 YFSETQ. With 0 bases clipped from V and 6 bases from J, the junction kept 6 bases outside the gene matches. The CDR3 is 16 amino acids. CDR3 protein: CASSLEGSGRPGELFF. The CDR3 nucleotides read TGCGCCAGCAGCTTGGAGGGTAGCGGGAGACCCGGGGAGCTGTTTTTT.

The chain links TRBV25-1 to TRBJ2-1; D unresolved. V was cut by 2 bases and J by 9 bases, with 5 bases left in between. The CDR3 totals 11 residues. The germline gives CDR1 MGHDK, CDR2 SYGVNS. The CDR3 reads CASSELAEQFF. The CDR3 nucleotides are TGTGCCAGCAGTGAACTGGCTGAGCAGTTCTTC.

The chain links TRBV9 to TRBJ2-2, with 7 bases aligning to TRBD2. This CDR3 contains 14 residues. Germline trimming cut 0 bases from V and 6 bases from J; bases unmatched to any gene: 2. Per germline, CDR1 SGDLS and CDR2 YYNGEE. CDR3 protein: CASSVGLAPGELFF. The DNA of the CDR3 is TGTGCCAGCAGCGTAGGACTAGCCCCCGGGGAGCTGTTTTTT.

The chain employs TRBV5-8 and TRBJ1-2; D gene uncertain. V lost 4 bases to trimming and J lost 5 bases, with 12 bases between them. CDR1 SGHTS and CDR2 YDEGEE come from the germline V gene. This CDR3 contains 13 residues. The CDR3 region has the DNA TGTGCCAGCAGCCGTCTAAACCAATATGGCTACACCTTC. It translates to CASSRLNQYGYTF.

The chain recombines TRBV9 with TRBJ2-7; perhaps TRBD1 as D (6 bases). This CDR3 region has 12 residues. The germline CDR1 and CDR2 sequences are SGDLS and YYNGEE. Trimming took 1 base from V and 7 from J, leaving 9 bases between them. As DNA, the CDR3 is TGTGCCAGCAGCGTAACAGGGAGAGAGCAGTACTTC. Translation: CASSVTGREQYF.

The chain uses TRBV18 and TRBJ2-1; 9 bases align to TRBD1. Looked up from germline, CDR1 is KGHSH and CDR2 is LQKENI. The ends lost 7 bases at V and 7 bases at J; junction bases unmatched: 14. The CDR3 runs 16 residues. The CDR3, as DNA: TGTGCCAGCTTAAGCACCACAGGGGGCGATTTGAATGAGCAGTTCTTC. Amino acids: CASLSTTGGDLNEQFF.

DNA for the CDR3: TGTGCCTGCCAATTCCGGGACAGGAGTGTCAATGAGCAGTTCTTC. Translating gives CACQFRDRSVNEQFF. The rearrangement joins TRBV30 to TRBJ2-1, with 8 bases aligning to TRBD1. Losses at the gene ends were 6 bases for V and 6 bases for J; bases not matched to a gene: 13. CDR1 and CDR2 from the germline V gene are GTSNPN and SVGIG (reference sequence). The CDR3 runs to 15 residues.

The chain links TRBV5-4 to TRBJ1-4, with 9 bases aligning to TRBD1. There are 15 residues in the CDR3. CDR1 is SGHNT and CDR2 is YYREEE in the germline V gene (reference sequence). The junction had 6 bases not matched to a gene; V was cut back by 1 base and J by 8 bases. CDR3 bases: TGTGCCAGCAGCTTGCGTCTGGACAGGGGCGAAAAACTGTTTTTT. Residues: CASSLRLDRGEKLFF.

This rearrangement joins TRBV6-5 to TRBJ1-5; a possible D gene is TRBD1 (6 bases). The V end was cut by 1 base, the J end by 5 bases, with 12 bases between. Germline CDR1 reads MNHEY; CDR2 reads SVGAGI. The CDR3 is 15 residues long. The CDR3 DNA sequence: TGTGCCAGCAGTTACTTGGGGGGGGCCGATCAGCCCCAGCATTTT. This sequence encodes CASSYLGGADQPQHF.

The chain links TRBV7-2 to TRBJ2-1, with no clear D. The germline V and J ends were trimmed by 2 bases and 9 bases, with 11 bases remaining between them. The CDR3 sequence is 13 residues long. The germline V gene encodes CDR1 SGHTA and CDR2 FQGNSA. The CDR3 spells CASSLSYSGEQFF. The CDR3 DNA follows: TGTGCCAGCAGCTTATCCTATTCAGGTGAGCAGTTCTTC.

V is TRBV5-6 and J is TRBJ2-2, with D tentatively TRBD1 (5 bases). Germline values: CDR1 SGHDT, CDR2 YYEEEE. There are 16 residues in the CDR3. Trimming took off 2 bases at V and 3 bases at J, with 14 bases between the two ends. The CDR3 DNA follows: TGTGCCAGCAGCTTTTGGGGCACCGTTGACACCGGGGAGCTGTTTTTT. It yields the protein CASSFWGTVDTGELFF.

The rearrangement joins TRBV5-1 to TRBJ2-5, with TRBD1 matching 7 bases. V shed 3 bases, J shed 5 bases, and the junction held 10 bases outside the gene matches. Germline V gene sequence: CDR1 SGHRS, CDR2 YFSETQ. The CDR3 extends over 15 amino acids. CDR3 sequence reads: CASSSQTGRKETQYF. In DNA form, the CDR3 reads TGCGCCAGCAGCTCGCAGACAGGGCGGAAGGAGACCCAGTACTTC.

The chain has TRBV25-1 and TRBJ2-3; possibly TRBD1 for D (6 bases). V dropped 2 bases and J dropped 0 bases, with 12 bases sitting between them. CDR1 is MGHDK and CDR2 is SYGVNS in the germline V gene. This CDR3 spans 16 amino acids. The CDR3 spells CASSEPRTASTDTQYF. CDR3 nucleotide sequence: TGTGCCAGCAGTGAACCCCGGACAGCTAGCACAGATACGCAGTATTTT.

This sequence joins TRBV9 and TRBJ2-2; 9 bases align to TRBD1. The CDR3 spans 16 residues. Germline CDR1 and CDR2: SGDLS and YYNGEE. Trimming removed 3 bases from V and 4 bases from J; junction bases left unmatched: 7. CDR3 loop: CASSGNRGLGTGELFF. CDR3 bases: TGTGCCAGCAGCGGAAACAGGGGGCTCGGCACCGGGGAGCTGTTTTTT.

The CDR3 loop is CASREWTGGWPGANVLTF. For the CDR3, the DNA is TGTGCCAGCAGGGAATGGACAGGGGGCTGGCCTGGGGCCAACGTCCTGACTTTC. The rearrangement uses TRBV2 and TRBJ2-6, with TRBD1 matching 11 bases. The CDR3 is 18 residues long. CDR1 and CDR2 from the germline V gene are SNHLY and FYNNEI. J lost 2 bases, V lost 6 bases, and 9 bases had no gene match.